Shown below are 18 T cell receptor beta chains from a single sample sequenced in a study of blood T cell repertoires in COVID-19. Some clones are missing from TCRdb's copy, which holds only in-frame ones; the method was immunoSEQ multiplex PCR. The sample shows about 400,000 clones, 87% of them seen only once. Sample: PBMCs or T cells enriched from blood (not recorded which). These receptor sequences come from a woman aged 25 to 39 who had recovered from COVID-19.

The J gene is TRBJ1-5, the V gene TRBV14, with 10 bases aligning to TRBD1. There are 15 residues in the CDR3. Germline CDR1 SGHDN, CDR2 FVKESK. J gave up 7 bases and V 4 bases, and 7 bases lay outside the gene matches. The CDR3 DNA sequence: TGTGCCAGCAGCCTCCGACAGGGGGCAAGGCAGCCCCAGCATTTT. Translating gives CASSLRQGARQPQHF. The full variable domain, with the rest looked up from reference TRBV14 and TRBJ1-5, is EAGVTQFPSHSVIEKGQTVTLRCDPISGHDNLYWYRRVMGKEIKFLLHFVKESKQDESGMPNNRFLAERTGGTYSTLKVQPAELEDSGVYFCASSLRQGARQPQHFGDGTRLSIL.

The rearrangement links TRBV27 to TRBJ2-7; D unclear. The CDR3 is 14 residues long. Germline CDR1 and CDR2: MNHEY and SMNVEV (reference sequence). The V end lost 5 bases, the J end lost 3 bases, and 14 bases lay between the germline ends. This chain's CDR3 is CASSLMGMGYEQYF. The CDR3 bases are TGTGCCAGCAGTCTCATGGGCATGGGCTACGAGCAGTACTTC.

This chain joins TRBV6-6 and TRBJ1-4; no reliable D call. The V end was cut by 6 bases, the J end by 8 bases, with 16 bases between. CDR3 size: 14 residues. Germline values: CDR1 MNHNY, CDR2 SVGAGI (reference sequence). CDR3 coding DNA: TGTGCCAGCAGGCCCAGCGCATTAAGCGAAAAACTGTTTTTT. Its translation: CASRPSALSEKLFF.

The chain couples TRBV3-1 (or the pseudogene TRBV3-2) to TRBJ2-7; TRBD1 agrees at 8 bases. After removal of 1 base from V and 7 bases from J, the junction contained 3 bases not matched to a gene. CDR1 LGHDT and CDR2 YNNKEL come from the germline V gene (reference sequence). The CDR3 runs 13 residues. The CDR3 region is CASSQVDRAEQYF. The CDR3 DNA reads TGTGCCAGCAGCCAAGTGGACAGGGCTGAGCAGTACTTC.

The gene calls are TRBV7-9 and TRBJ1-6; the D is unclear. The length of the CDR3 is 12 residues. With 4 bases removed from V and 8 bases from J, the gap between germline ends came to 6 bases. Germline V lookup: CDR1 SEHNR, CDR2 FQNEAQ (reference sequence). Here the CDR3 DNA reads TGTGCCAGCAGCTCCGCGGATTCACCCCTCCACTTT. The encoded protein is CASSSADSPLHF.

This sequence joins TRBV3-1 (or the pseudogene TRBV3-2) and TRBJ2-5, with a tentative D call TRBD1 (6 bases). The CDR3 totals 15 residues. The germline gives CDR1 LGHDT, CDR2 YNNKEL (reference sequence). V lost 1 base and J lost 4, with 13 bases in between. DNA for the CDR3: TGTGCCAGCAGCCAAGCGCAGGGGAGAGGAGAGACCCAGTACTTC. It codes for CASSQAQGRGETQYF.

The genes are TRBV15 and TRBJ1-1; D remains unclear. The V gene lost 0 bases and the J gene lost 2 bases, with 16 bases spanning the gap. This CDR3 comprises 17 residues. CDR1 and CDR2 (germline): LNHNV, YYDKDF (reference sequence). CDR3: CATSRDGIGGANTEAFF. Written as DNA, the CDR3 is TGTGCCACCAGCAGAGATGGAATTGGAGGAGCCAACACTGAAGCTTTCTTT.

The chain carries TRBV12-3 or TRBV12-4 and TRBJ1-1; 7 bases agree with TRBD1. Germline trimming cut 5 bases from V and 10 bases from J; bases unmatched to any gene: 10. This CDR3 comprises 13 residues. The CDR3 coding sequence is TGTGCCAGCAGTGTCACAGGGGCCTTGGGAGCTTTCTTT. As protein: CASSVTGALGAFF.

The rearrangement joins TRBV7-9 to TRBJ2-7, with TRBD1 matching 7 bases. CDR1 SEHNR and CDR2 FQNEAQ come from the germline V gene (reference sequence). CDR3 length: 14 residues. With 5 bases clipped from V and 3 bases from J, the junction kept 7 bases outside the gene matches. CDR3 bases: TGTGCCAGCAGCCCAAGGGACAGAAACTACGAGCAGTACTTC. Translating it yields CASSPRDRNYEQYF.

The CDR3 protein is CASSLDQIYEQYF. Written as DNA, the CDR3 is TGTGCCAGCAGCTTAGACCAGATCTACGAGCAGTACTTC. The chain links TRBV7-6 to TRBJ2-7; no firm D call. This CDR3 spans 13 amino acids. V lost 1 base, J lost 3 bases, and 7 bases lay in between. CDR1 SGHVS and CDR2 FNYEAQ come from the germline V gene.

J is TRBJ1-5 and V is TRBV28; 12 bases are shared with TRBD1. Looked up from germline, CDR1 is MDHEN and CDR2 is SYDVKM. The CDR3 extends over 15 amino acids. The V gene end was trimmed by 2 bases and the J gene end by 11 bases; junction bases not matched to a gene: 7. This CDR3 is CASSLGGTGGLSQHF. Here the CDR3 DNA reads TGTGCCAGCAGTTTAGGAGGGACAGGGGGCTTATCCCAGCATTTT.

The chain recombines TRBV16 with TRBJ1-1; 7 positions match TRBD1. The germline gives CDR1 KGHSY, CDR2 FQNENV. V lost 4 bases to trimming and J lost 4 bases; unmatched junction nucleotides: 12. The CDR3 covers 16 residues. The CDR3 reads CASSLGRQGASTEAFF. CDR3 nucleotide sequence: TGTGCCAGCAGCCTGGGGAGACAGGGCGCGAGCACTGAAGCTTTCTTT. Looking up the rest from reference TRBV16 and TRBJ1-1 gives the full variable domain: GEEVAQTPKHLVRGEGQKAKLYCAPIKGHSYVFWYQQVLKNEFKFLISFQNENVFDETGMPKERFSAKCLPNSPCSLEIQATKLEDSAVYFCASSLGRQGASTEAFFGQGTRLTVV.

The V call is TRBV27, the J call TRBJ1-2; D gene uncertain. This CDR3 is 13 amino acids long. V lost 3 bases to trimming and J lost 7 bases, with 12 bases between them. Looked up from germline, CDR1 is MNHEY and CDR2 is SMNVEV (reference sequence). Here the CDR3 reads CASSFRGGGGYTF. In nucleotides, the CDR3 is TGTGCCAGCAGTTTCCGCGGCGGAGGTGGCTACACCTTC.

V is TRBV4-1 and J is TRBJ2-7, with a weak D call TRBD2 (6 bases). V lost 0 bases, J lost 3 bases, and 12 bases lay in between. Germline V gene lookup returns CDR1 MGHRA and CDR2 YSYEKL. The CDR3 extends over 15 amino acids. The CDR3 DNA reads TGCGCCAGCAGCCAAGATTCACAGGACTACTACGAGCAGTACTTC. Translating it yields CASSQDSQDYYEQYF.

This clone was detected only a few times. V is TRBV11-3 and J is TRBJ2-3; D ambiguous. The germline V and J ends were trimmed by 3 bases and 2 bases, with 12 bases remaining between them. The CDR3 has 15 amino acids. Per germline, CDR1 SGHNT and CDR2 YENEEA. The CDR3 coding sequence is TGTGCCAGCAGCTTGGGCCAGCAACTCACAGATACGCAGTATTTT. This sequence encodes CASSLGQQLTDTQYF.

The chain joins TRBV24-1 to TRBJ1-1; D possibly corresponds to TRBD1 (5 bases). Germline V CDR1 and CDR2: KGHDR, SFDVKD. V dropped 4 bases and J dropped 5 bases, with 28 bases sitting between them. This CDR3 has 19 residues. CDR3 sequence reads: CATSDPYRSRGPGVTEAFF. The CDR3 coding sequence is TGTGCCACCAGTGACCCCTATCGGTCTAGGGGCCCTGGAGTGACTGAAGCTTTCTTT.

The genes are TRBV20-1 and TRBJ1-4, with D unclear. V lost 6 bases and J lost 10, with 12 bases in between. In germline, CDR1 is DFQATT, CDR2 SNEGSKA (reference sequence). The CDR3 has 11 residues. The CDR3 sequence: CSAEWRGKLFF. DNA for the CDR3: TGCAGTGCCGAGTGGCGGGGAAAACTGTTTTTT.

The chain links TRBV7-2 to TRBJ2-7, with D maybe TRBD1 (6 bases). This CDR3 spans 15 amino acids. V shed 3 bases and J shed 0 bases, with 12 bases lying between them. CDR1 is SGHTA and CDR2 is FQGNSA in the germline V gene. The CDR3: CASSFFLGASYEQYF. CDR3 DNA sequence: TGTGCCAGCAGCTTCTTTCTGGGGGCCTCCTACGAGCAGTACTTC.